The sequence of this T cell receptor beta chain was determined in a study of T cell responses to AZD1222 COVID-19 vaccine. On this clone itself: Antigen specificity is unknown.

This table comes from immunoSEQ multiplex PCR, and its TCRdb copy is limited to in-frame clones, with some not included. The repertoire holds over 150,000 clones, with about 93% as singletons. Whole-study findings and limits: Baseline seropositivity occurred in only a handful of AZD1222 recipients. Donors in the cohort were predominantly white British and more often female, and clonal diversity was possibly underestimated.

Sample: peripheral blood, taken 28 days after the second dose of the MenACWY control vaccine. The receptor comes from an adult who received the MenACWY meningococcal vaccine as a control.

CDR3 region: CASSLEGSFNSPLHF. In DNA, the CDR3 is TGTGCCAGCAGTTTAGAAGGGAGCTTTAATTCACCCCTCCACTTT. This rearrangement joins TRBV27 to TRBJ1-6; D gene ambiguous. This CDR3 contains 15 residues. Trimming pared 2 bases from V and 6 bases from J, leaving 11 bases between. The germline V gene has CDR1 MNHEY and CDR2 SMNVEV (reference sequence).